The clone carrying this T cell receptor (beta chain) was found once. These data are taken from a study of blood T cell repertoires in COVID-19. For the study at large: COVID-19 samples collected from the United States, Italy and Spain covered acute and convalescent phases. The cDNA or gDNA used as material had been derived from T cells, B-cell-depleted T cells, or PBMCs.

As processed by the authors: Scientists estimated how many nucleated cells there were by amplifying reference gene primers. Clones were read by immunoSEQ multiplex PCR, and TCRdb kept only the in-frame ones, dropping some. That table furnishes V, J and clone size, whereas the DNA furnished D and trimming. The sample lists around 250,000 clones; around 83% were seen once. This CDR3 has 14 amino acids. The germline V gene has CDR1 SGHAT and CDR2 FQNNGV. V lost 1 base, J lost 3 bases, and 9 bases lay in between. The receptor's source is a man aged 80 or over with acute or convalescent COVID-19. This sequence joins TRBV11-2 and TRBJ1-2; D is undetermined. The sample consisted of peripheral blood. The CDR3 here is CASSLVSGDYGYTF. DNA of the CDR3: TGTGCCAGCAGCTTAGTATCAGGCGACTATGGCTACACCTTC.